Presented here are 4 T cell receptor beta chains from one specimen sequenced in a study of T cells after yellow fever vaccination. TCRdb fed the 5' RACE reads into MiXCR, producing one record per CDR3 protein. Here the sample spans just under 600,000 distinct CDR3 sequences, about 14% being singletons. Sequencing used PBMCs, obtained on the day of the yellow fever booster vaccination. These receptors all come from a man aged 25 to 40 who received the YFV17D yellow fever vaccine.

This clonotype was counted once. The V call is TRBV5-4, the J call TRBJ2-1, with 9 positions matching TRBD2. V lost 0 bases, J lost 8 bases, and 6 bases stayed unmatched. There are 15 residues in the CDR3. CDR1 is SGHNT, CDR2 YYREEE, per germline (reference sequence). Here the CDR3 reads CASSLAAGGLDEQFF. The CDR3 nucleotides are TGTGCCAGCAGCTTGGCGGCGGGAGGGTTAGATGAGCAGTTCTTC. Complete variable domain (other parts from reference TRBV5-4 and TRBJ2-1): ETGVTQSPTHLIKTRGQQVTLRCSSQSGHNTVSWYQQALGQGPQFIFQYYREEENGRGNFPPRFSGLQFPNYSSELNVNALELDDSALYLCASSLAAGGLDEQFFGPGTRLTVL.

This clonotype was picked up many times. The chain combines TRBV6-2 or TRBV6-3 with TRBJ2-7; D unclear. V was pared by 6 bases and J by 7 bases, with 10 bases between. CDR1 is MNHEY and CDR2 is SVGEGT in the germline V gene. The CDR3 extends over 11 amino acids. CDR3: CASSPLFEQYF. The CDR3 DNA follows: TGTGCCAGCAGCCCCTTATTTGAGCAGTACTTC.

The rearrangement links TRBV6-5 to TRBJ1-5; D unresolved. V lost 0 bases, J lost 5 bases, and 17 bases lay in between. Germline values: CDR1 MNHEY, CDR2 SVGAGI. The CDR3 consists of 17 residues. As DNA, the CDR3 is TGTGCCAGCAGTTACTCGGGTGTCGGGGTTGATTATCAGCCCCAGCATTTT. Residues: CASSYSGVGVDYQPQHF.

The chain is built from TRBV10-3 and TRBJ2-2; D unclear. V was cut by 2 bases and J by 1 base, with 8 bases left in between. This CDR3 has 15 amino acids. Germline V gives CDR1 ENHRY, CDR2 SYGVKD. CDR3 protein: CAISEVRWNTGELFF. Here the CDR3 DNA reads TGTGCCATCAGTGAGGTCAGATGGAACACCGGGGAGCTGTTTTTT.